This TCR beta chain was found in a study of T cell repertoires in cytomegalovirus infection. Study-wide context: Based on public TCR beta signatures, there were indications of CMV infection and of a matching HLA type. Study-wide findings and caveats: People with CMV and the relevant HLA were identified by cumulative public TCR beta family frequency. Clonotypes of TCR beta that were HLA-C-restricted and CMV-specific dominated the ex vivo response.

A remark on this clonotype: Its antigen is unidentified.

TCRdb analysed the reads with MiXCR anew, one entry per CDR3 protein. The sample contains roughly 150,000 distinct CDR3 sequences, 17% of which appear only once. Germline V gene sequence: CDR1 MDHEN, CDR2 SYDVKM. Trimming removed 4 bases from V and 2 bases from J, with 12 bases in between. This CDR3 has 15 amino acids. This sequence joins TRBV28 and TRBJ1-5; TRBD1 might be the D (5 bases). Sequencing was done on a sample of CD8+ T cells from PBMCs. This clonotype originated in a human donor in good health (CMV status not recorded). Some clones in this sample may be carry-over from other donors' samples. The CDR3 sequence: CASSSSREGNQPQHF. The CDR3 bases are TGTGCCAGCAGTTCTTCCAGGGAGGGCAATCAGCCCCAGCATTTT.